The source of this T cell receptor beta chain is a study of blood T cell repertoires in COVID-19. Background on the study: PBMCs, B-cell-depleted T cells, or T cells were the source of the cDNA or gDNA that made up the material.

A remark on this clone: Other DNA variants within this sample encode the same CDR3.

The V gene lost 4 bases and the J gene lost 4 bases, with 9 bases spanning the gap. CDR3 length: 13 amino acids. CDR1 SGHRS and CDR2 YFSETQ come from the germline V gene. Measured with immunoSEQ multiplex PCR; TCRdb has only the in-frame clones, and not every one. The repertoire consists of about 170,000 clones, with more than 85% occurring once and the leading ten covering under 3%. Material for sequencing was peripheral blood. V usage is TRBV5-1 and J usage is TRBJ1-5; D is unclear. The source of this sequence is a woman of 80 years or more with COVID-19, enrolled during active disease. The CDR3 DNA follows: TGCGCCAGCAGCCTCGCGGGGAATCAGCCCCAGCATTTT. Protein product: CASSLAGNQPQHF.